This T cell receptor beta chain was found in a study of cytomegalovirus exposure and HLA in healthy donors. Amplification used 60 Vbeta primers and 13 Jbeta primers. Clones were sequenced by immunoSEQ multiplex PCR, and TCRdb holds only the in-frame ones, with some missing. The sample holds roughly 100,000 clones; 60% to 85% are singletons and the top ten take about 10%. Looked up from germline, CDR1 is SGHDT and CDR2 is YYEEEE. CDR3 size: 15 residues. Trimming removed 4 bases at V and 3 bases at J, with 13 bases between. The donors were healthy bone marrow donors. Sequences were obtained from PBMCs. The J gene is TRBJ2-2, the V gene TRBV5-6, with a possible D match to TRBD1 (6 bases). The sequence derives from a man aged 45-65 years in good health and CMV-seronegative. The CDR3 loop is CASSPDRLDTGELFF. The CDR3 nucleotides read TGTGCCAGCAGCCCCGACAGGCTGGACACCGGGGAGCTGTTTTTT.